This record concerns one T cell receptor beta chain sequence. This sample was taken from a study of blood T cell repertoires in COVID-19. Study as a whole: Donors in the United States, Italy and Spain gave samples during acute or convalescent COVID-19. PBMCs, B-cell-depleted T cells, or T cells were the source of the cDNA or gDNA that made up the material.

V lost 6 bases to trimming and J lost 0 bases, with 11 bases between them. CDR3 length equals 14 residues. Germline CDR1 is LNHDA and CDR2 is SQIVND (reference sequence). Per the study methods: Estimation of nucleated cell counts was performed using reference gene primer amplification. Here immunoSEQ multiplex PCR was the method, and the copy in TCRdb shows in-frame clones only, minus some. The DNA was the basis for D and trimming; V, J and clone size are from that table. In the table there are approximately 200,000 clones, about 86% of which are singletons. The sample consisted of peripheral blood. The chain couples TRBV19 to TRBJ1-1; D uncertain. The TCR sequence derives from a woman in her twenties or thirties with active or convalescent COVID-19. CDR3 DNA sequence: TGTGCCAGTAGGTCCCCGGAGATGAACACTGAAGCTTTCTTT. Residues: CASRSPEMNTEAFF. Full variable domain (remainder filled in from reference TRBV19 and TRBJ1-1): DGGITQSPKYLFRKEGQNVTLSCEQNLNHDAMYWYRQDPGQGLRLIYYSQIVNDFQKGDIAEGYSVSREKKESFPLTVTSAQKNPTAFYLCASRSPEMNTEAFFGQGTRLTVV.